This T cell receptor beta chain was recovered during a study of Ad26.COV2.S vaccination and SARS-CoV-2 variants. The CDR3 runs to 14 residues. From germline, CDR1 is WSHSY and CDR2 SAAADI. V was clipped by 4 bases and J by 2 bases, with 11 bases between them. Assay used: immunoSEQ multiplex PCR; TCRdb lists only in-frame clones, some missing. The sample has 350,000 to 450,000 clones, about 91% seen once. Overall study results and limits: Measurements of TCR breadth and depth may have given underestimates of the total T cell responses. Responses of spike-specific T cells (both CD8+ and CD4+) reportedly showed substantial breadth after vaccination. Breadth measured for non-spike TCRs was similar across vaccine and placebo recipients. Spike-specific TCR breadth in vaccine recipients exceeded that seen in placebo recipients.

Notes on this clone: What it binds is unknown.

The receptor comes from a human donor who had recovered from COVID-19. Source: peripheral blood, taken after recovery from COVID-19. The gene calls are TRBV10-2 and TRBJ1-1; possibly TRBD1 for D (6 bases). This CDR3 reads CASSATGRNTEAFF. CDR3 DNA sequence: TGCGCCAGCAGTGCGACAGGTCGAAACACTGAAGCTTTCTTT.